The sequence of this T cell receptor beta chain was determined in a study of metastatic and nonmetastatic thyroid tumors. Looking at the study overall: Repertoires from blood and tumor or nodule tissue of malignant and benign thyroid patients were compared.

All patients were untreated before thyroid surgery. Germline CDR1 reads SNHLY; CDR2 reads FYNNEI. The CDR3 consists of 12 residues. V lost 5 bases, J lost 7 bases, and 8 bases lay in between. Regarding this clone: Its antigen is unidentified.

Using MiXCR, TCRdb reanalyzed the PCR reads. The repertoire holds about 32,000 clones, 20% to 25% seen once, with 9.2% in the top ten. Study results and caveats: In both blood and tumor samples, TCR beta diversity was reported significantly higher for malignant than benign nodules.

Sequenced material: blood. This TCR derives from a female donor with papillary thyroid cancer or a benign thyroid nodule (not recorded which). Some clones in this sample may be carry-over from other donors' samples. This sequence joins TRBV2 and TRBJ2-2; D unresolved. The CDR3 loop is CASSTTSGELFF. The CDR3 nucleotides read TGTGCCAGCAGTACAACAAGCGGGGAGCTGTTTTTT.